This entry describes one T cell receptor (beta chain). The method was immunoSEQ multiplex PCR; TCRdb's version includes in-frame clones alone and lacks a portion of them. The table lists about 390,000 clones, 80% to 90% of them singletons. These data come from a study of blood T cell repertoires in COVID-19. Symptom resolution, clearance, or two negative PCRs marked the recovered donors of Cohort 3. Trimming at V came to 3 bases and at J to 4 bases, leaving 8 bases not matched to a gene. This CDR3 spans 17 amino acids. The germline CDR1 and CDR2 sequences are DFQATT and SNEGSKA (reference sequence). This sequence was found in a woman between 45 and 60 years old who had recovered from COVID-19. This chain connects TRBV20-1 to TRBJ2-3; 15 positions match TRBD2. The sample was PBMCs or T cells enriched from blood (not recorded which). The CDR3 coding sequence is TGCAGTGCTAGTAGGACTAGCGGGGGGGCCGGCCCAGATACGCAGTATTTT. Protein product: CSASRTSGGAGPDTQYF.